This T cell receptor beta chain was identified during a study of T cells after yellow fever vaccination. Whole-study context: For low cell numbers, libraries were made with SMART-Seq v4 Ultra Low Input. Overall study results and limits: At around 96% for CD4 and approximately 89% for CD8, most primary-vaccination clones showed up again after the booster. Only a minor proportion of clonotypes was detected across both CD4 and CD8 compartments.

Note on this clonotype: Its antigen remains unknown.

The germline CDR1 and CDR2 sequences are SGHTA and FQGNSA. Deletions cut 5 bases from V and 2 bases from J, with 10 bases between. The CDR3 contains 14 residues. Generation of TCR cDNA used 5'RACE template switching (which added a universal primer site and UMIs). MiXCR, applied by TCRdb to the 5' RACE reads, yields one record per CDR3 protein. This sample has around 340,000 distinct CDR3 sequences; 8.7% occur once, and the top ten carry about 20%. The sequencing here drew on PBMCs, taken on the day of the first yellow fever vaccination. This rearrangement joins TRBV7-2 to TRBJ1-5; a weak D match, TRBD1 (5 bases). The receptor comes from a man between 18 and 35 years old who received the YFV17D yellow fever vaccine. The CDR3 spells CASSGTGRNQPQHF. In DNA form, the CDR3 reads TGTGCCAGCAGCGGAACAGGTCGCAATCAGCCCCAGCATTTT.